This TCR beta chain was sequenced for a study of T cell repertoires in cytomegalovirus infection. At the level of the study: Peptides in the study included HLA-C-restricted and HLA-B-restricted CMV epitopes. A matching HLA type, together with CMV infection, was signaled by public TCR beta signatures.

Study-level findings and limits: CMV-specific HLA-C-restricted TCR beta clonotypes dominated the ex vivo response. Carriers of CMV plus the relevant HLA were identified by cumulative public TCR beta family frequency.

On this clonotype: Its antigen is undetermined.

Germline assignment: CDR1 SEHNR and CDR2 FQNEAQ (reference sequence). The CDR3 is 12 amino acids. V was clipped by 4 bases and J by 6 bases, with 9 bases between them. Using its own MiXCR run on the reads, TCRdb lists one record per CDR3 protein. The sample holds approximately 770,000 distinct CDR3 sequences; 25% to 30% are singletons and the top ten take 10% to 15%. The rearrangement joins TRBV7-9 to TRBJ1-1, with unresolved D. The sequencing here drew on cultured CD8+ T cells from PBMCs, taken from culture after CMV antigen stimulation. The receptor's source is a human donor in good health (CMV status not recorded). Some clones in this sample may be carry-over from other donors' samples. CDR3 region: CASSSVGAEAFF. CDR3 in DNA: TGTGCCAGCAGCTCAGTCGGGGCTGAAGCTTTCTTT.